This TCR beta chain was captured by sequencing in a study of shared clonotypes between healthy human individuals. Clones were sequenced by immunoSEQ multiplex PCR, and TCRdb holds only the in-frame ones, with some missing. Of 2 million to 3 million clones in the sample, 93% were seen once. Points from the study as a whole: A few donors had about 5.1% of their naive CD4 clonotypes in common. Rarefaction revealed incomplete sorted-subset sequencing despite large depth.

This CDR3 comprises 11 residues. The V end lost 3 bases, the J end lost 7 bases, and 7 bases lay between the germline ends. The germline V gene encodes CDR1 SGHTA and CDR2 FQGNSA. A word on this clone: Its target is unknown.

The sample comprised naive CD4+ T cells from PBMCs. Stated subset: CD45RA+ positively selected. The TCR sequence derives from a man aged 18 to 35 in good health. Some clones in this sample may be carry-over from other donors' samples. The genes are TRBV7-2 and TRBJ2-7, with D uncertain. The CDR3 DNA sequence: TGTGCCAGCAGCTTTTTTGAAGAGCAGTACTTC. This gives the protein CASSFFEEQYF.